Here is one T cell receptor beta chain with its context. This sample is drawn from a study of patients and donors after allogeneic stem cell transplantation. TCRdb re-called the RT-PCR reads through MiXCR, storing one row per CDR3 protein. Of about 25,000 distinct CDR3 sequences listed, approximately 39% are singletons. This CDR3 has 15 residues. CDR1 and CDR2 (germline): SGHRS, YFSETQ. Trimming removed 0 bases at V and 0 bases at J, with 7 bases between. The clonotype originates from a human donor who was either an allogeneic HSCT recipient or a stem cell or donor lymphocyte infusion donor (not recorded which). It is not recorded whose cells these are; they may come from a transplant donor. The rearrangement uses TRBV5-1 and TRBJ1-5; D is uncertain. Sequencing input: blood, either unsorted or a sorted T cell fraction (not recorded which). CDR3 DNA: TGCGCCAGCAGCTTGGCCGGGGATAGCAATCAGCCCCAGCATTTT. Translation gives CASSLAGDSNQPQHF. The whole variable domain, filled in from reference TRBV5-1 and TRBJ1-5, reads KAGVTQTPRYLIKTRGQQVTLSCSPISGHRSVSWYQQTPGQGLQFLFEYFSETQRNKGNFPGRFSGRQFSNSRSEMNVSTLELGDSALYLCASSLAGDSNQPQHFGDGTRLSIL.